Listed below are T cell receptor beta chains from one sample, sequenced in a study of T-cell memory formation after mild COVID-19. TCRdb re-derived calls from the 5' RACE reads in MiXCR, one entry per CDR3 protein. Among under 250,000 distinct CDR3 sequences listed, over 9.5% were seen once. Sequenced input: PBMCs or a T cell subset sorted from them (not recorded which). The receptors derive from a man aged 18 to 35 who had mild COVID-19 (a few samples of this study predate the infection). Cell type and time point are not known. Each CDR3 is given with its conserved first and last residue. D genes are given only for firm matches. Rows give clone size only sometimes, using once, few, many, or a class for an expanded clone.

>TRBV6-1|TRBJ1-6|-|-
CASSVQGRSPLHF
TGTGCCAGCAGTGTACAGGGACGTTCACCCCTCCACTTT
>TRBV4-1|TRBJ2-5|-|-
CASSQDPNRLWETQYF
TGCGCCAGCAGCCAAGATCCGAACCGTCTTTGGGAGACCCAGTACTTC
>TRBV12-3/TRBV12-4|TRBJ1-3|-|many
CASRSQGQPGNTIYF
TGTGCCAGCAGGTCTCAGGGCCAGCCTGGAAACACCATATATTTT
>TRBV4-1|TRBJ1-5|-|-
CASSQRISGTLWNQPQHF
TGCGCCAGCAGCCAAAGGATTTCCGGGACGCTCTGGAATCAGCCCCAGCATTTT
>TRBV7-2|TRBJ1-5|-|-
CASSFRTMGPQHF
TGTGCCAGCAGCTTCAGAACTATGGGGCCCCAGCATTTT
>TRBV7-9|TRBJ2-5|-|-
CASSSLFGPQETQYF
TGTGCCAGCAGTTCCTTGTTCGGGCCACAAGAGACCCAGTACTTC
>TRBV11-2|TRBJ2-5|-|few
CASSLVGLLETQYF
TGTGCCAGCAGCTTAGTTGGGTTGTTGGAGACCCAGTACTTC
>TRBV6-2/TRBV6-3|TRBJ1-6|-|few
CASSGYLGVTLHF
TGTGCCAGCAGTGGGTACTTGGGCGTTACCCTCCACTTT
>TRBV7-2|TRBJ2-3|-|-
CASSVDGMDTQYF
TGTGCCAGCAGCGTCGATGGAATGGATACGCAGTATTTT
>TRBV24-1|TRBJ2-1|-|few
CATSDPRRGIEQFF
TGTGCCACCAGTGATCCTAGGAGGGGGATTGAGCAGTTCTTC
>TRBV15|TRBJ2-5|-|-
CATGPRYQETQYF
TGTGCCACCGGCCCCCGGTACCAAGAGACCCAGTACTTC
>TRBV19|TRBJ2-3|-|few
CASSMSDQADTQYF
TGTGCCAGTAGTATGAGCGACCAGGCAGATACGCAGTATTTT
>TRBV18|TRBJ1-3|-|-
CASSLDRPGNTIYF
TGTGCCAGCTCCCTGGACAGACCTGGAAACACCATATATTTT
>TRBV28|TRBJ1-1|-|-
CASSWRGGYTEAFF
TGTGCCAGCAGTTGGAGGGGGGGGTACACTGAAGCTTTCTTT
>TRBV7-3|TRBJ2-3|-|-
CASSRGEAVADTQYF
TGTGCCAGCAGCAGGGGGGAAGCGGTCGCAGATACGCAGTATTTT
>TRBV7-9|TRBJ1-1|-|-
CASSLVITEAFF
TGTGCCAGCAGCTTAGTTATCACTGAAGCTTTCTTT
>TRBV7-2|TRBJ1-1|-|-
CASSLVWADTEAFF
TGTGCCAGCAGCTTAGTTTGGGCGGACACTGAAGCTTTCTTT
>TRBV15|TRBJ1-5|-|-
CAAGQYNQPQHF
TGTGCCGCTGGCCAGTACAATCAGCCCCAGCATTTT
>TRBV6-5|TRBJ1-1|TRBD1|few
CASNPAGGKLAEAFF
TGTGCCAGCAATCCCGCAGGGGGCAAACTCGCTGAAGCTTTCTTT
>TRBV20-1|TRBJ2-5|TRBD2|few
CSAWRGGETQYF
TGCAGTGCCTGGCGGGGGGGGGAGACCCAGTACTTC
>TRBV5-6|TRBJ1-1|TRBD1|-
CASSLQGAQTVTEAFF
TGTGCCAGCAGCTTGCAGGGGGCACAAACGGTCACTGAAGCTTTCTTT
>TRBV21-1|TRBJ2-2|-|-
CASSKARGLYTGELFF
TGTGCCAGCAGCAAAGCCCGCGGACTTTACACCGGGGAGCTGTTTTTT
>TRBV24-1|TRBJ2-1|-|-
CATSDLMAGSYNEQFF
TGTGCCACCAGTGATTTGATGGCAGGTTCCTACAATGAGCAGTTCTTC
>TRBV5-5|TRBJ1-6|-|few
CASSLPGTVHSPLHF
TGTGCCAGCAGCCTTCCAGGGACCGTGCATTCACCCCTCCACTTT
>TRBV20-1|TRBJ1-5|-|-
CSARDGGQPQHF
TGCAGTGCTAGGGACGGAGGTCAGCCCCAGCATTTT
>TRBV29-1|TRBJ2-1|TRBD1|-
CSVDLGPGQCKEQFF
TGCAGCGTTGACTTAGGCCCGGGACAGTGTAAGGAGCAGTTCTTC
>TRBV3-1|TRBJ2-5|TRBD2|-
CASSQDLAGGPLYF
TGTGCCAGCAGCCAAGATCTAGCGGGGGGGCCTTTATACTTC
>TRBV7-6|TRBJ1-5|-|-
CASSLVSGEGNQPQHF
TGTGCCAGCAGCTTAGTATCAGGCGAGGGCAATCAGCCCCAGCATTTT
>TRBV12-3/TRBV12-4|TRBJ1-5|-|few
CASSLRLRGNSNQPQHF
TGTGCCAGCAGTTTACGGTTACGTGGAAATAGCAATCAGCCCCAGCATTTT
>TRBV7-2|TRBJ1-2|-|few
CASSFGLGGGYTF
TGTGCCAGCAGCTTCGGGTTGGGCGGTGGCTACACCTTC
>TRBV5-5|TRBJ1-5|-|few
CASSFTSLYQPQHF
TGTGCCAGCAGCTTCACTTCCCTTTATCAGCCCCAGCATTTT
>TRBV5-6|TRBJ2-5|-|many
CASSLWGGQETQYF
TGTGCCAGCAGCTTATGGGGCGGGCAAGAGACCCAGTACTTC
>TRBV6-2/TRBV6-3|TRBJ2-1|-|-
CASSYSSNEQFF
TGTGCCAGCAGTTACAGTTCCAATGAGCAGTTCTTC
>TRBV25-1|TRBJ1-2|TRBD1|few
CASSELWSTRGPVGYTF
TGTGCCAGCAGTGAATTGTGGTCGACCAGGGGGCCTGTTGGCTACACCTTC
>TRBV6-5|TRBJ2-2|-|few
CASRGGGELFF
TGTGCCAGCAGAGGAGGTGGGGAGCTGTTTTTT
>TRBV6-1|TRBJ1-5|-|-
CASSETFGQPQHF
TGTGCCAGCAGTGAAACATTCGGTCAGCCCCAGCATTTT
>TRBV11-3|TRBJ1-1|-|few
CASSLTDNTEAFF
TGTGCCAGCAGCTTGACGGATAACACTGAAGCTTTCTTT
>TRBV7-2|TRBJ1-1|-|few
CASSSKHTEAFF
TGTGCCAGCAGCTCAAAGCACACTGAAGCTTTCTTT
>TRBV9|TRBJ2-3|TRBD2|-
CASSVVPAGAGGTDTQYF
TGTGCCAGCAGCGTAGTCCCAGCGGGGGCCGGGGGGACAGATACGCAGTATTTT
>TRBV7-6|TRBJ2-3|TRBD2|few
CASSLVARRGGLDTQYF
TGTGCCAGCAGCTTAGTCGCGCGGCGGGGGGGCTTGGATACGCAGTATTTT
>TRBV7-2|TRBJ2-1|TRBD2|many
CASSADRLAGGREQFF
TGTGCCAGCAGCGCCGACCGACTAGCGGGGGGAAGGGAGCAGTTCTTC
>TRBV2|TRBJ2-5|TRBD2|-
CASSEAPGGAGGETQYF
TGTGCCAGCAGTGAAGCGCCGGGGGGGGCCGGAGGAGAGACCCAGTACTTC
>TRBV15|TRBJ2-3|-|few
CATSRDTVNTQYF
TGTGCCACCAGCAGAGATACAGTGAATACGCAGTATTTT
>TRBV24-1|TRBJ2-2|-|-
CATEGDSGELFF
TGTGCCACCGAGGGGGATTCCGGGGAGCTGTTTTTT
>TRBV27|TRBJ1-2|-|-
CASRETTNYGYTF
TGTGCCAGCAGGGAGACGACTAACTATGGCTACACCTTC
>TRBV5-6|TRBJ2-1|-|-
CASTQIHRDSSYNEQFF
TGTGCCAGCACCCAGATTCACCGGGACTCCTCCTACAATGAGCAGTTCTTC
>TRBV7-6|TRBJ2-2|-|-
CASSLNQGSTGELFF
TGTGCCAGCAGCTTAAATCAGGGGTCGACCGGGGAGCTGTTTTTT
>TRBV7-2|TRBJ2-1|TRBD1|-
CASSLLRDRRYNEQFF
TGTGCCAGCAGTCTGCTCCGGGACAGGCGTTACAATGAGCAGTTCTTC
>TRBV27|TRBJ1-5|-|few
CASSLRGRPYQPQHF
TGTGCCAGCAGTTTAAGGGGCAGACCTTATCAGCCCCAGCATTTT
>TRBV10-3|TRBJ2-5|-|-
CATRVDLTQETQYF
TGTGCCACTCGGGTAGATTTGACTCAAGAGACCCAGTACTTC
>TRBV20-1|TRBJ2-1|-|few
CSASPGVGNNEQFF
TGCAGTGCTAGCCCGGGGGTGGGGAACAATGAGCAGTTCTTC
>TRBV7-9|TRBJ2-1|-|few
CASSLLGTEQFF
TGTGCCAGCAGCTTATTAGGGACTGAGCAGTTCTTC
>TRBV5-1|TRBJ1-5|-|few
CASSLGVEGLSNQPQHF
TGCGCCAGCAGCTTGGGGGTAGAGGGCCTTAGCAATCAGCCCCAGCATTTT
>TRBV5-1|TRBJ2-3|-|many
CASSLSRLGPTDTQYF
TGCGCCAGCAGCTTAAGCAGGCTTGGGCCCACAGATACGCAGTATTTT
>TRBV6-2/TRBV6-3|TRBJ2-1|TRBD2|-
CASWGGNEQFF
TGTGCCAGCTGGGGGGGGAATGAGCAGTTCTTC
>TRBV12-3/TRBV12-4|TRBJ2-1|-|many
CASIYGGINEQFF
TGTGCCAGCATCTACGGGGGTATCAATGAGCAGTTCTTC
>TRBV6-6|TRBJ2-3|-|-
CASSYQQDTDTQYF
TGTGCCAGCAGTTATCAACAGGACACAGATACGCAGTATTTT
>TRBV5-1|TRBJ1-6|TRBD1|few
CASSTGQGGSPLHF
TGCGCCAGCAGCACGGGACAGGGCGGTTCACCCCTCCACTTT